Listed here are 30 T cell receptor beta chains from one sample, sequenced in a study of OX40 agonist ivuxolimab in advanced cancers. Data came from immunoSEQ multiplex PCR; TCRdb stores just in-frame clones and leaves some out. Counted here are 50,000 to 60,000 clones, 82% occurring once; the ten biggest clones make up roughly 1.5%. This sample comprised CD4+ or CD8+ T cells sorted from blood, obtained in a trial of the OX40 agonist ivuxolimab. These receptors all stem from an adult with an advanced solid tumor such as melanoma, head and neck, liver or kidney cancer.

V usage is TRBV29-1 and J usage is TRBJ1-1; D unresolved. Germline loops: CDR1 SQVTM, CDR2 ANQGSEA. This CDR3 spans 12 amino acids. Trimming cost V 4 bases and J 0 bases, with 6 bases left between them. CDR3 bases: TGCAGCGTTGGACGGGTGAACACTGAAGCTTTCTTT. Protein: CSVGRVNTEAFF.

The rearrangement links TRBV7-2 to TRBJ2-3, with 7 bases aligning to TRBD2. The length of the CDR3 is 14 residues. Trimming took 2 bases from V and 3 from J; bases not matched to a gene: 2. Germline lookup yields CDR1 SGHTA and CDR2 FQGNSA. CDR3 DNA sequence: TGTGCCAGCAGCTTATCAGCGGGGACAGATACGCAGTATTTT. Translation: CASSLSAGTDTQYF.

Here the CDR3 reads CASSIDSLNEKLFF. CDR3 bases: TGCGCCAGCAGCATAGACAGCCTTAATGAAAAACTGTTTTTT. The rearrangement joins TRBV5-1 to TRBJ1-4; D perhaps matches TRBD1 (5 bases). The CDR3 has 14 amino acids. Germline V gene sequence: CDR1 SGHRS, CDR2 YFSETQ. Between the trimmed V and J ends, which lost 4 bases and 4 bases, there was a span of 11 bases.

The DNA of the CDR3 is TGCGCCAGCAGCCAAGATCCCCGAGTAGGCCTGAACACCGGGGAGCTGTTTTTT. Protein product: CASSQDPRVGLNTGELFF. V usage is TRBV4-1 and J usage is TRBJ2-2; D not resolved. The germline V gene has CDR1 MGHRA and CDR2 YSYEKL. CDR3 length: 18 residues. Trimming left V 0 bases short and J 1 base short, with 15 bases between.

J is TRBJ2-1 and V is TRBV7-2, with D possibly matching TRBD1 (6 bases). The CDR3 runs 15 residues. The germline V and J ends were trimmed by 5 bases and 5 bases, with 16 bases remaining between them. CDR1 is SGHTA and CDR2 is FQGNSA in the germline V gene. CDR3: CASSARTEGNNEQFF. CDR3 sequence (DNA): TGTGCCAGCAGCGCACGGACAGAGGGAAACAATGAGCAGTTCTTC.

The V call is TRBV6-5, the J call TRBJ2-3; D is unresolved. The CDR3 is 13 amino acids. V shed 6 bases and J shed 11 bases, with 18 bases lying between them. Germline V gives CDR1 MNHEY, CDR2 SVGAGI. The CDR3 DNA reads as TGTGCCAGCAGCCCTCCCCCTAGTAGTCAGCAGTATTTT. This translates into CASSPPPSSQQYF.

This clone was counted a few times. The chain is built from TRBV19 and TRBJ2-2; no reliable D call. The CDR3 has 14 amino acids. Looked up from germline, CDR1 is LNHDA and CDR2 is SQIVND (reference sequence). V was shortened by 0 bases and J by 1 base, with 3 bases between the two germline ends. CDR3 sequence (DNA): TGTGCCAGTAGTATAGACTTGAACACCGGGGAGCTGTTTTTT. Protein product: CASSIDLNTGELFF.

The CDR3 nucleotides are TGTGCCAGCAGGCTTCAGGGGGCGAATCAGCCCCAGCATTTT. This codes for CASRLQGANQPQHF. This chain joins TRBV28 and TRBJ1-5; 8 nucleotides agree with TRBD1. The CDR3 runs 14 residues. Germline CDR1 and CDR2: MDHEN and SYDVKM. Germline trimming cut 6 bases from V and 4 bases from J; bases unmatched to any gene: 5.

This rearrangement joins TRBV6-1 to TRBJ1-3; TRBD1 might be the D (5 bases). The V end was cut by 8 bases, the J end by 2 bases, with 16 bases between. The CDR3 has 15 residues. CDR1 MNHNS and CDR2 SASEGT come from the germline V gene. CDR3 in DNA: TGTGCCAGCCTGGTCCGGGGGTTTACTGGAAACACCATATATTTT. It specifies CASLVRGFTGNTIYF.

Only one count was recorded for this clone. The junction and the germline gene differ at one end; a read error may be behind it. The chain is built from TRBV12-5 and TRBJ1-1; D gene uncertain. The germline gives CDR1 LGHNT, CDR2 FRNRAP. The CDR3 consists of 15 residues. CDR3 sequence: CASGLGPPGTTEAFF. The CDR3 nucleotides are TGTGCTAGTGGCTTGGGCCCCCCCGGAACCACTGAAGCTTTCTTT.

This clone has a handful of counts. The rearrangement links TRBV10-1 to TRBJ1-1; maybe TRBD1 (6 bases). V lost 5 bases and J 3 bases, leaving 13 bases between the germline ends. Germline CDR1 and CDR2: WNHNN and SYGVQD (reference sequence). The CDR3 is 14 residues long. This CDR3 is CASSTGSWDTEAFF. The CDR3 nucleotides are TGCGCCAGCAGTACAGGGTCTTGGGACACTGAAGCTTTCTTT.

The chain links TRBV11-2 to TRBJ2-2; TRBD1 might be the D (5 bases). Per the germline V gene, CDR1 is SGHAT and CDR2 is FQNNGV. The ends were cut back, 2 bases at V and 4 bases at J, with 11 bases in the middle. The CDR3 covers 15 residues. Written as DNA, the CDR3 is TGTGCCAGCAGCTTACAGGGAATGAGCACCGGGGAGCTGTTTTTT. Translating gives CASSLQGMSTGELFF.

The rearrangement uses TRBV18 and TRBJ2-1, with 7 bases fitting TRBD2. Germline lookup yields CDR1 KGHSH and CDR2 LQKENI. The junction had 1 base not matched to a gene; V was cut back by 3 bases and J by 2 bases. The CDR3 contains 14 residues. The CDR3 nucleotides read TGTGCCAGCTCACCGAGCGGGGCCTACAATGAGCAGTTCTTC. It translates to CASSPSGAYNEQFF.

The CDR3 loop reads CASGLREETQYF. CDR3 DNA sequence: TGTGCTAGTGGTTTGAGGGAAGAGACCCAGTACTTC. V is TRBV12-5 and J is TRBJ2-5; D gene ambiguous. The length of the CDR3 is 12 residues. The V and J ends lost 2 bases and 3 bases respectively, with 4 bases between them. CDR1 and CDR2 from the germline V gene are LGHNT and FRNRAP.

The chain recombines TRBV4-1 with TRBJ1-3; 10 nucleotides match TRBD1. Per germline, CDR1 MGHRA and CDR2 YSYEKL. This CDR3 region has 14 residues. J was trimmed by 2 bases and V by 9 bases; bases with no gene match: 4. The CDR3 is CASQGQGAGNTIYF. The CDR3 bases are TGCGCCAGTCAAGGACAGGGGGCTGGAAACACCATATATTTT.

This chain joins TRBV29-1 and TRBJ2-7; 9 positions match TRBD2. J lost 3 bases, V lost 6 bases, and 9 bases had no gene match. The CDR3 spans 14 residues. Germline CDR1 SQVTM, CDR2 ANQGSEA. The CDR3 nucleotides are TGCAGCGTGAGGGCCGATAGCGGGAGCTACGAGCAGTACTTC. Its translation is CSVRADSGSYEQYF.

A single count supports this clone. In the same sample, other DNA sequences code for this CDR3. V gene TRBV18 combines with J gene TRBJ2-5, with 8 nucleotides matching TRBD1. The trim removed 3 bases at V and 1 base at J, leaving 1 base unmatched. The CDR3 extends over 14 amino acids. The germline V gene has CDR1 KGHSH and CDR2 LQKENI. The CDR3 bases are TGTGCCAGCTCACCCCAGGGGGCCCAAGAGACCCAGTACTTC. Translating gives CASSPQGAQETQYF. The full variable domain, in which reference TRBV18 and TRBJ2-5 provide the parts outside the CDR3, is NAGVMQNPRHLVRRRGQEARLRCSPMKGHSHVYWYRQLPEEGLKFMVYLQKENIIDESGMPKERFSAEFPKEGPSILRIQQVVRGDSAAYFCASSPQGAQETQYFGPGTRLLVL.

This sequence joins TRBV12-5 and TRBJ2-1; 7 bases fit TRBD2. Per the germline V gene, CDR1 is LGHNT and CDR2 is FRNRAP. Losses at the gene ends were 6 bases for V and 5 bases for J; bases not matched to a gene: 4. The CDR3 is made up of 13 amino acids. In nucleotides, the CDR3 is TGTGCTAGTGGCCGGGGGAGGGACAATGAGCAGTTCTTC. Its protein is CASGRGRDNEQFF. Complete variable domain (other parts from reference TRBV12-5 and TRBJ2-1): DARVTQTPRHKVTEMGQEVTMRCQPILGHNTVFWYRQTMMQGLELLAYFRNRAPLDDSGMPKDRFSAEMPDATLATLKIQPSEPRDSAVYFCASGRGRDNEQFFGPGTRLTVL.

V and J are TRBV7-2 and TRBJ2-5; D gene ambiguous. Looked up from germline, CDR1 is SGHTA and CDR2 is FQGNSA. The V and J ends lost 5 bases and 5 bases respectively, with 12 bases between them. The CDR3 loop spans 13 amino acids. CDR3 loop: CASSEVNRETQYF. DNA of the CDR3: TGTGCCAGCAGCGAGGTGAATAGGGAGACCCAGTACTTC.

This clone has a single count. The chain has TRBV6-1 and TRBJ1-1; possible D gene TRBD1, 5 bases. Trimming removed 3 bases at V and 4 bases at J, with 9 bases between. The CDR3 runs 13 residues. From germline, CDR1 is MNHNS and CDR2 SASEGT. CDR3 sequence: CASSELRGTEAFF. The CDR3 nucleotides read TGTGCCAGCAGTGAGTTGAGGGGCACTGAAGCTTTCTTT.

V usage is TRBV6-6 and J usage is TRBJ1-5, with 8 bases identical to TRBD1. V lost 7 bases and J lost 3; bases outside the gene matches: 5. This CDR3 contains 14 residues. CDR1 and CDR2 from the germline V gene are MNHNY and SVGAGI (reference sequence). The chain's CDR3 is CASMGQVANQPQHF. As DNA, the CDR3 is TGTGCCAGCATGGGACAGGTGGCCAATCAGCCCCAGCATTTT.

This clone was found once. The gene calls are TRBV6-6 and TRBJ2-1; D is uncertain. The V gene lost 4 bases and the J gene lost 12 bases, with 10 bases spanning the gap. Germline assignment: CDR1 MNHNY and CDR2 SVGAGI (reference sequence). The length of the CDR3 is 11 residues. This chain's CDR3 is CASSWNEGQFF. CDR3 DNA: TGTGCCAGCAGTTGGAACGAAGGGCAGTTCTTC.

The V call is TRBV4-1, the J call TRBJ2-2; TRBD2 aligns across 10 bases. The V gene's germline CDR1 is MGHRA and CDR2 YSYEKL. The ends lost 0 bases at V and 5 bases at J; junction bases unmatched: 9. The CDR3 loop spans 18 amino acids. CDR3 coding DNA: TGCGCCAGCAGCCAAGATCCGAAAGCGGGAGGGTGGACCGGGGAGCTGTTTTTT. Its translation is CASSQDPKAGGWTGELFF.

This sequence joins TRBV2 and TRBJ1-5, with 7 bases aligning to TRBD1. V shed 1 base, J shed 6 bases, and the junction held 3 bases outside the gene matches. This CDR3 is built from 14 residues. Germline V gene lookup returns CDR1 SNHLY and CDR2 FYNNEI. In DNA form, the CDR3 reads TGTGCCAGCAGTGAAGGCAGGGGGGGTCAGCCCCAGCATTTT. Amino acid sequence: CASSEGRGGQPQHF.

J is TRBJ2-2 and V is TRBV2; D is perhaps TRBD2 (6 bases). The CDR3 totals 15 residues. Trimming cost V 3 bases and J 4 bases, with 12 bases left between them. Germline V gene sequence: CDR1 SNHLY, CDR2 FYNNEI. The CDR3 DNA reads as TGTGCCAGCAGTGAGTCCGGGAGCCCCACCGGGGAGCTGTTTTTT. The encoded protein is CASSESGSPTGELFF.

This chain joins TRBV6-6 and TRBJ1-5; D is ambiguous. V shed 5 bases and J shed 2 bases, with 13 bases lying between them. This CDR3 spans 15 amino acids. The V gene's germline CDR1 is MNHNY and CDR2 SVGAGI (reference sequence). The CDR3, as DNA: TGTGCCAGCAGTGCCCTTGGCGAGCGCAATCAGCCCCAGCATTTT. It is translated as CASSALGERNQPQHF.

J is TRBJ1-2 and V is TRBV28; TRBD1 is a possible D gene (5 bases). CDR1 is MDHEN, CDR2 SYDVKM, per germline. The CDR3 is made up of 13 amino acids. V was trimmed by 2 bases and J by 3 bases, leaving 7 bases between them. The CDR3 here is CASSLQGYYGYTF. CDR3 DNA sequence: TGTGCCAGCAGTTTACAGGGATACTATGGCTACACCTTC.

This clone was detected only once. The chain combines TRBV5-5 with TRBJ2-2; D is uncertain. This CDR3 is 16 amino acids long. Germline V gene sequence: CDR1 SGHKS, CDR2 YYEKEE (reference sequence). The V gene lost 1 base and the J gene lost 0 bases, with 10 bases spanning the gap. The CDR3 region has the DNA TGTGCCAGCAGCTTGAACCGGAATACGAACACCGGGGAGCTGTTTTTT. As protein: CASSLNRNTNTGELFF. Supplemented by reference TRBV5-5 and TRBJ2-2, the full variable domain reads DAGVTQSPTHLIKTRGQQVTLRCSPISGHKSVSWYQQVLGQGPQFIFQYYEKEERGRGNFPDRFSARQFPNYSSELNVNALLLGDSALYLCASSLNRNTNTGELFFGEGSRLTVL.

By share of the sample, this clone is medium-sized (0.01 to 0.1%). V usage is TRBV29-1 and J usage is TRBJ1-1; possible D gene TRBD1, 5 bases. This CDR3 is 12 amino acids long. Germline CDR1 is SQVTM and CDR2 is ANQGSEA. Trimming shortened V by 8 bases and J by 4 bases, and 14 bases separated the two germline ends. The CDR3 nucleotides read TGCAGCTTTACCCAGGGTAGCACTGAAGCTTTCTTT. This gives the protein CSFTQGSTEAFF.

J is TRBJ1-2 and V is TRBV2; maybe TRBD1 (6 bases). Trimming cost V 3 bases and J 2 bases, with 19 bases left between them. Germline CDR1 SNHLY, CDR2 FYNNEI. This CDR3 comprises 17 residues. CDR3 protein: CASSDPGTSPQNYGYTF. DNA for the CDR3: TGTGCCAGCAGTGACCCCGGGACATCGCCCCAGAACTATGGCTACACCTTC. Complete variable domain (other parts from reference TRBV2 and TRBJ1-2): EPEVTQTPSHQVTQMGQEVILRCVPISNHLYFYWYRQILGQKVEFLVSFYNNEISEKSEIFDDQFSVERPDGSNFTLKIRSTKLEDSAMYFCASSDPGTSPQNYGYTFGSGTRLTVV.